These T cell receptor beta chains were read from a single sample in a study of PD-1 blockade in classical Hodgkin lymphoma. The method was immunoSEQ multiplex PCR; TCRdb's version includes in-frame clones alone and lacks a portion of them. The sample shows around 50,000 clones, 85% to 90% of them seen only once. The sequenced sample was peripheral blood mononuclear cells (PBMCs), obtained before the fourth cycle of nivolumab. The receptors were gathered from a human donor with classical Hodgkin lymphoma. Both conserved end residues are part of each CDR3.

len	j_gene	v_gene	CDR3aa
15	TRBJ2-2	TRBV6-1	CASSEFGTGAGELFF
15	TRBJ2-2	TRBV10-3	CAISSGGRGPGELFF
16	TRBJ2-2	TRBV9	CASSVDGRAFFGELFF
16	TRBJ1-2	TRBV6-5	CASSSNYRGPNYGYTF
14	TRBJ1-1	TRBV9	CASSVDAGAPVAFF
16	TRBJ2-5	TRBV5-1	CASSLGVAGAAETQYF
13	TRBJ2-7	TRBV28	CASSLVRRYEQYF
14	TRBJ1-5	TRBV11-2	CASSEQGKDQPQHF
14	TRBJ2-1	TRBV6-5	CASSYGVAYNEQFF
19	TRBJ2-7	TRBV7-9	CASSLVRGPLSGWADEQYF
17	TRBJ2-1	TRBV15	CATSRGGTGGSYNEQFF
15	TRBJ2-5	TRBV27	CASTSRGVLQETQYF
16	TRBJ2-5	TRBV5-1	CASSQTSGSSGETQYF
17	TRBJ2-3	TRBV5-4	CASSSAPAGSSTDTQYF
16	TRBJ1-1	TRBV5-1	CASSSHPRKVNTEAFF
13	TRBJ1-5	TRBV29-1	CSGRDSWNQPQHF
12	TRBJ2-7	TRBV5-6	CASSFGPLEQYF
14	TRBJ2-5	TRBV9	CASSVSRGKETQYF
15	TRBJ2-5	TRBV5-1	CASSSGASGQETQYF
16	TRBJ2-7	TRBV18	CASSFSAGVPPYEQYF
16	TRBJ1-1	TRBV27	CASSWRRGGGGTEAFF
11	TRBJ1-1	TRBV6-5	CASSRGQATTF
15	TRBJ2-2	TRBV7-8	CASSLAQRGPGELFF
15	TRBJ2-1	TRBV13	CASSVSSGIYDEQFF
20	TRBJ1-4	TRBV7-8	CASSWRMGTGRGSTNEKLFF
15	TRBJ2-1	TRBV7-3	CASSLTQSTYNEQFF
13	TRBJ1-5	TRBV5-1	CASSLKGGQPQHF
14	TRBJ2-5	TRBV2	CASSDPGTLETQYF
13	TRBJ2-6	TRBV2	CATQGTGANVLTF
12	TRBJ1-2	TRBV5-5	CASSLTGHGYTF
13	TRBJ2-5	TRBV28	CASTLPGRETQYF
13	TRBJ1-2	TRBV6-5	CASSSGGVHGYTF
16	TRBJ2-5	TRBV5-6	CASSEDPTAGRETQYF
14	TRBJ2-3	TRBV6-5	CASSYRLEIDTQYF
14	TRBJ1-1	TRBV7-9	CASSPGQGNAEAFF
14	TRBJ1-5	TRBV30	CAWTSRVSNQPQHF
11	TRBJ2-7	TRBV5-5	CASGGAYEQYF
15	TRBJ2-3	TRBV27	CASSLKGTHTDTQYF
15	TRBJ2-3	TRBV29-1	CSVEEGSDHTDTQYF
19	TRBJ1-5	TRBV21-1	CASTPPRTGVSNSNQPQHF
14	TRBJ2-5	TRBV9	CASSVGVGRETQYF
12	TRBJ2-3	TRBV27	CASSPNLGTQYF
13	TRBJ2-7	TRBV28	CASSDPDGRRQYF
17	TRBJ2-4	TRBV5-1	CASSLATRGLAENIQYF
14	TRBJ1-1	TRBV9	CASSEDRSNTEAFF